These 12 T cell receptor beta chains were sequenced from one sample in a study of human T cells and chemical hapten exposure. Sample time point: healthy volunteer bleed at 6 weeks. Unfractionated whole blood served as the source for total RNA extraction. TCRdb redid the calling of the RACE reads with MiXCR, one entry per CDR3 protein. This table has approximately 34,000 distinct CDR3 sequences, 4.5% to 5.5% appearing once. Sequences were obtained from whole blood. These receptors were collected from a human donor in good health. Some clones in this sample may be carry-over from other donors' samples.

This clonotype was counted ten times or more. This chain joins TRBV10-3 and TRBJ1-3; TRBD1 might be the D (5 bases). Germline V gene sequence: CDR1 ENHRY, CDR2 SYGVKD. CDR3 length: 12 amino acids. V lost 2 bases and J 14 bases, leaving 13 bases between the germline ends. The CDR3, as DNA: TGTGCCATCAGTGAGATGGGGGACGTTCTATATTTT. This gives the protein CAISEMGDVLYF.

This clonotype was picked up many times. The chain uses TRBV6-1 and TRBJ2-1; D is perhaps TRBD1 (6 bases). CDR1 and CDR2 (germline): MNHNS, SASEGT. V was cut by 4 bases and J by 5 bases, with 12 bases left in between. CDR3 size: 14 residues. CDR3 DNA sequence: TGTGCCAGCAGTGGTCAGACAGGTAACAATGAGCAGTTCTTC. Protein: CASSGQTGNNEQFF.

This clonotype has at least ten counts. The V call is TRBV5-1, the J call TRBJ1-3; D may be TRBD1 (6 bases). The V and J ends lost 3 bases and 1 base respectively, with 8 bases between them. CDR3 length equals 14 residues. Per germline, CDR1 SGHRS and CDR2 YFSETQ. CDR3 amino acids: CASSSRGSGNTIYF. The CDR3 DNA is TGCGCCAGCAGCTCCAGGGGATCTGGAAACACCATATATTTT.

The chain combines TRBV6-1 with TRBJ2-2; tentative D call: TRBD2 (5 bases). With 3 bases removed from V and 3 bases from J, the gap between germline ends came to 17 bases. The V gene's germline CDR1 is MNHNS and CDR2 SASEGT. The CDR3 spans 17 residues. This CDR3 reads CASSERGGPWDTGELFF. CDR3 bases: TGTGCCAGCAGTGAGAGAGGAGGACCGTGGGACACCGGGGAGCTGTTTTTT.

This clonotype was counted at least ten times. This chain uses TRBV29-1 with TRBJ1-1, with D unresolved. Deletions cut 2 bases from V and 2 bases from J, with 9 bases between. This CDR3 spans 13 amino acids. The V gene's germline CDR1 is SQVTM and CDR2 ANQGSEA. The chain's CDR3 is CSVEITANTEAFF. The DNA of the CDR3 is TGCAGCGTTGAAATTACAGCCAACACTGAAGCTTTCTTT.

The sample holds a few counts of this clonotype. The rearrangement uses TRBV28 and TRBJ1-1; D possibly corresponds to TRBD1 (6 bases). In germline, CDR1 is MDHEN, CDR2 SYDVKM. Trimming took off 7 bases at V and 1 base at J, with 13 bases between the two ends. This CDR3 comprises 14 residues. This CDR3 is CASILIQGNTEAFF. CDR3 nucleotide sequence: TGTGCCAGCATCCTGATACAGGGGAACACTGAAGCTTTCTTT.

The chain couples TRBV7-9 to TRBJ1-1; 8 bases map to TRBD1. This CDR3 spans 16 amino acids. J was trimmed by 3 bases and V by 1 base; bases with no gene match: 7. Per germline, CDR1 SEHNR and CDR2 FQNEAQ (reference sequence). CDR3 loop: CASSLGQGTYDTEAFF. CDR3 nucleotides: TGTGCCAGCAGCTTAGGACAGGGGACCTATGACACTGAAGCTTTCTTT.

This clonotype was seen ten or more times. The V call is TRBV6-5, the J call TRBJ1-5, with D maybe TRBD1 (6 bases). Germline CDR1 MNHEY, CDR2 SVGAGI. The V end was cut by 6 bases, the J end by 9 bases, with 21 bases between. This CDR3 contains 15 residues. This CDR3 reads CASSPINQGIRPQHF. The CDR3 DNA reads TGTGCCAGCAGCCCTATAAACCAGGGGATTCGGCCCCAGCATTTT.

Turning to this clonotype: One base away lies a much larger clone, so this may be a sequencing read error. This is likely a read error, given that the CDR3 carries no conserved phenylalanine or tryptophan at its end. The chain joins TRBV6-5 to TRBJ1-6, with D uncertain. Trimming took 7 bases from V and 6 from J, leaving 19 bases between them. This CDR3 region has 16 residues. Germline loops: CDR1 MNHEY, CDR2 SVGAGI. Here the CDR3 reads CASKEAYGIINSPLHL. CDR3 nucleotides: TGTGCCAGCAAAGAAGCTTACGGGATAATTAATTCACCCCTCCACCTT.

The table lists this clonotype with many counts. The J gene is TRBJ2-3, the V gene TRBV29-1, with 9 bases fitting TRBD1. V lost 1 base, J lost 4 bases, and 3 bases stayed unmatched. The length of the CDR3 is 14 residues. CDR1 is SQVTM and CDR2 is ANQGSEA in the germline V gene. The CDR3 DNA reads TGCAGCGTTGAAGGGCGACAGGGGGCAGATACGCAGTATTTT. This gives the protein CSVEGRQGADTQYF.

This clonotype appeared many times. The V gene is TRBV7-9, the J gene TRBJ1-1; D not certain. There are 17 residues in the CDR3. V lost 5 bases and J lost 3, with 22 bases in between. Germline lookup yields CDR1 SEHNR and CDR2 FQNEAQ (reference sequence). CDR3 sequence (DNA): TGTGCCAGCAGCCCTCCCGGGTCCCGTGGGCGAGACACTGAAGCTTTCTTT. Protein sequence: CASSPPGSRGRDTEAFF.

V and J are TRBV10-1 and TRBJ1-2; D uncertain. Trimming removed 2 bases from V and 6 bases from J, with 10 bases in between. CDR3 size: 13 residues. Germline lookup yields CDR1 WNHNN and CDR2 SYGVQD (reference sequence). The CDR3, as DNA: TGCGCCAGCAGTGAGACCCCGAACAATGGCTACACCTTC. Amino acids: CASSETPNNGYTF.